The following is a T cell receptor (beta chain) sequence with its context. Sample-barcoded 5' priming and a J-beta primer mix drove a second PCR of about 7 to 11 cycles. One entry per CDR3 protein, called by TCRdb with MiXCR from the 5' RACE reads. Of about 1.6 million distinct CDR3 sequences in the sample, roughly 32% were seen once. This sample is part of a study of blood T cells in healthy people across ages. This CDR3 region has 14 residues. V was pared by 1 base and J by 3 bases, with 9 bases between. Germline-derived CDR1 and CDR2 are LNHNV and YYDKDF (reference sequence). Input material: blood. The chain combines TRBV15 with TRBJ1-1; D is unclear. The receptor was isolated from a woman aged 25 to 39 in good health. The CDR3 DNA reads as TGTGCCACCAGCAGAGGTGGCACCTACACTGAAGCTTTCTTT. This encodes CATSRGGTYTEAFF.